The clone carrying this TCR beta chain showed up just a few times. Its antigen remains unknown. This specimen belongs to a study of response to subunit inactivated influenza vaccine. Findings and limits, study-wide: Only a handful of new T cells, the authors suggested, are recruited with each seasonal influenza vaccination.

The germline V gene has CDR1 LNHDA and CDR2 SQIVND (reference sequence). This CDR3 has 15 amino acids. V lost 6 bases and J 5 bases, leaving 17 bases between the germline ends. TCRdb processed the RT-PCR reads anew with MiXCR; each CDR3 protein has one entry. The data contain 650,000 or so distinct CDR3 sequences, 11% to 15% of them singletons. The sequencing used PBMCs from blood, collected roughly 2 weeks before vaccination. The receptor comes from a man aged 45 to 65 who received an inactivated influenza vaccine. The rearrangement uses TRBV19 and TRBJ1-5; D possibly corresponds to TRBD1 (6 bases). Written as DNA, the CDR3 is TGTGCCAGTAGCACCATACAGGGAACGGATCAGCCCCAGCATTTT. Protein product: CASSTIQGTDQPQHF.